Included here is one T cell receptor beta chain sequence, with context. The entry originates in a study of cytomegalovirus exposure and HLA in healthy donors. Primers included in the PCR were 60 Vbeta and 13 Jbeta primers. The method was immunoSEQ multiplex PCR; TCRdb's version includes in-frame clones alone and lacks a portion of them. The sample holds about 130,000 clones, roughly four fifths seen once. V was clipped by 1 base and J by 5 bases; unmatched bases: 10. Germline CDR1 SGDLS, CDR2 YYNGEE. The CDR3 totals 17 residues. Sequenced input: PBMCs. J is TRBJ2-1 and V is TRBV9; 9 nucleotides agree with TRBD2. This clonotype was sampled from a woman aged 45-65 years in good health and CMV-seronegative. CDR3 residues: CASSVSVRASGNNEQFF. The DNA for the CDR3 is TGTGCCAGCAGCGTAAGCGTAAGGGCTAGCGGGAACAATGAGCAGTTCTTC.